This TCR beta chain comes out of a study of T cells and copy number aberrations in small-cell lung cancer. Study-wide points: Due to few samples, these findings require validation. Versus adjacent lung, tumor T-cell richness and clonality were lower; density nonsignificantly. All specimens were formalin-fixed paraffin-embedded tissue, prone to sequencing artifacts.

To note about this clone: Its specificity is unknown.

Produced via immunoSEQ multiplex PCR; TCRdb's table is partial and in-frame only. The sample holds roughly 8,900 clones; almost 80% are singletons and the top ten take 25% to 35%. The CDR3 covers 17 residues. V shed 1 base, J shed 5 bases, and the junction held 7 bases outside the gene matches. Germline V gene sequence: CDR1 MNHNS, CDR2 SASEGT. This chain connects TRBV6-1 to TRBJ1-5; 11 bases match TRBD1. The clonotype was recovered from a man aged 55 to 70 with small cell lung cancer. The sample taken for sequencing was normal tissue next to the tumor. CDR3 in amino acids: CASSEDFWTGGDQPQHF. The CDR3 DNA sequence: TGTGCCAGCAGTGAAGATTTTTGGACAGGGGGCGATCAGCCCCAGCATTTT.